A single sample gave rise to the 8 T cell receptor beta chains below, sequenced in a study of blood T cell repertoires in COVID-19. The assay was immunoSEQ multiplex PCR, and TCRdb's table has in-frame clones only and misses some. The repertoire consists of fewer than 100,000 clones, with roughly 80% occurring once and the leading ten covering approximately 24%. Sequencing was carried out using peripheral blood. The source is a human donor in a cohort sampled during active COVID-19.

CDR3 DNA sequence: TGCGCCAGCAGCTTACTAGCGGGAGATGACACCGGGGAGCTGTTTTTT. As protein: CASSLLAGDDTGELFF. The V call is TRBV5-1, the J call TRBJ2-2, with 11 bases identical to TRBD2. Germline lookup yields CDR1 SGHRS and CDR2 YFSETQ. V was pared by 2 bases and J by 3 bases, with 3 bases of the junction left unmatched. This CDR3 region has 16 residues.

The CDR3 coding sequence is TGTGCCAGCAGCGTAGCGGTCGGGGAAAACGAAAAACTGTTTTTT. It is translated as CASSVAVGENEKLFF. The genes are TRBV9 and TRBJ1-4, with D unresolved. This CDR3 has 15 residues. Trimming shortened V by 0 bases and J by 8 bases, and 14 bases separated the two germline ends. In germline, CDR1 is SGDLS, CDR2 YYNGEE.

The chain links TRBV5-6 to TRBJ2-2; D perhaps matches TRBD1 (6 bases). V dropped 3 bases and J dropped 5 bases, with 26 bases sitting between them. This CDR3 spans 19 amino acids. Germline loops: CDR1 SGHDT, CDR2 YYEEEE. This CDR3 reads CASSSYVTGQTTETGELFF. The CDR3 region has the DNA TGTGCCAGCAGCTCCTACGTGACGGGACAAACAACGGAGACCGGGGAGCTGTTTTTT. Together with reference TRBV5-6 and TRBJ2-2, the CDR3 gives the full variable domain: DAGVTQSPTHLIKTRGQQVTLRCSPKSGHDTVSWYQQALGQGPQFIFQYYEEEERQRGNFPDRFSGHQFPNYSSELNVNALLLGDSALYLCASSSYVTGQTTETGELFFGEGSRLTVL.

The CDR3 loop is CASSIIRSNEQFF. For the CDR3, the DNA is TGTGCCAGTAGTATCATTAGGAGCAATGAGCAGTTCTTC. The rearrangement joins TRBV19 to TRBJ2-1; no reliable D call. CDR1 and CDR2 from the germline V gene are LNHDA and SQIVND (reference sequence). V lost 3 bases and J 6 bases, leaving 9 bases between the germline ends. The CDR3 sequence is 13 residues long. Supplemented by reference TRBV19 and TRBJ2-1, the full variable domain reads DGGITQSPKYLFRKEGQNVTLSCEQNLNHDAMYWYRQDPGQGLRLIYYSQIVNDFQKGDIAEGYSVSREKKESFPLTVTSAQKNPTAFYLCASSIIRSNEQFFGPGTRLTVL.

The CDR3 nucleotides are TGTGCCAGCAGTGTGCGACAGGGTAATTCACCCCTCCACTTT. Encoded protein: CASSVRQGNSPLHF. V usage is TRBV2 and J usage is TRBJ1-6; TRBD1 aligns across 7 bases. This CDR3 region has 14 residues. Germline CDR1 reads SNHLY; CDR2 reads FYNNEI. The trim removed 4 bases at V and 6 bases at J, leaving 3 bases unmatched.

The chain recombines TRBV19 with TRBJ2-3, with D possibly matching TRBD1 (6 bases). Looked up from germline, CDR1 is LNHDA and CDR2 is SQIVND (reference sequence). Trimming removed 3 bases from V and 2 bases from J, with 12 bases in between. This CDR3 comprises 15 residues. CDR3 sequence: CASSIGQGHTDTQYF. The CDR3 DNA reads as TGTGCCAGTAGTATTGGGCAGGGGCACACAGATACGCAGTATTTT. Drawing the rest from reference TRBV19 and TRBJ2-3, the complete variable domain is DGGITQSPKYLFRKEGQNVTLSCEQNLNHDAMYWYRQDPGQGLRLIYYSQIVNDFQKGDIAEGYSVSREKKESFPLTVTSAQKNPTAFYLCASSIGQGHTDTQYFGPGTRLTVL.

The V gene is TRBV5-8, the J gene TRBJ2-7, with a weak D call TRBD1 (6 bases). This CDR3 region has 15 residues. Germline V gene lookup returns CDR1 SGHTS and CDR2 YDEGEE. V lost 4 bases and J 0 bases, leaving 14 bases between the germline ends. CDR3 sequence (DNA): TGTGCCAGCAGCCCGGTGGCAGGGGACTCCTACGAGCAGTACTTC. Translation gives CASSPVAGDSYEQYF. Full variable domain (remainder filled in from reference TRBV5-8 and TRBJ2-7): EAGVTQSPTHLIKTRGQQATLRCSPISGHTSVYWYQQALGLGLQFLLWYDEGEERNRGNFPPRFSGRQFPNYSSELNVNALELEDSALYLCASSPVAGDSYEQYFGPGTRLTVT.

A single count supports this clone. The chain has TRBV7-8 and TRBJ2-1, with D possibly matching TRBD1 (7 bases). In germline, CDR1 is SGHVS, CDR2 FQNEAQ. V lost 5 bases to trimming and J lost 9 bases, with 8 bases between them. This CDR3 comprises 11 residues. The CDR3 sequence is CASSQGGEQFF. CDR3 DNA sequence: TGTGCCAGCAGCCAGGGGGGTGAGCAGTTCTTC.